This TCR beta chain is drawn from a study of T cells in localized non-small cell lung cancer (dated by TCRdb to 2020 to 2021). Regarding the study in general: The study examined T cell repertoires in under 300 patients with early-stage NSCLC and compared tumors with uninvolved tumor-adjacent lungs. Of the NSCLC patients, fewer than 150 were male and approximately 110 were female, and the mean age was approximately 69 years. The cohort consisted of a few hundred treatment-naive NSCLC patients whose localized lung tumors had been resected. On the study overall, not on this receptor specifically: Because multi-region sequencing of the tumors was not done, intratumor heterogeneity could not be ruled out. The highest T cell clonality was observed in uninvolved tumor-adjacent lung, where clonality exceeded that of tumor, suggesting that antigenic responses were more focused in uninvolved tumor-adjacent lung. Longer overall survival was associated with higher blood T cell density, whereas shorter survival was associated with higher adjacent-lung clonality. A median of about 55 of the top 100 tumor clones were detected in paired uninvolved adjacent lung, and some 28 of these tumor clones were also found among the top 100 clones of the paired uninvolved adjacent lung. Since the design was exploratory, TCR variables were selected using unadjusted p-values with no false-discovery rate correction.

At diagnosis, tumor, uninvolved tumor-adjacent lung and peripheral blood were collected and then preserved as a mix of FFPE and fresh-frozen material. For TCR repertoire profiling, the blood samples were analyzed as peripheral blood mononuclear cells. Note on this clone: The clone's antigen remains unknown. No clone much larger than this one lies a single base away; base qualities are absent.

The germline V gene provides CDR1 MGHRA and CDR2 YSYEKL. From the cysteine up to the phenylalanine, the CDR3 has a length of 14 residues. Only CDR3 DNA remains: 42 bases, in frame from the first base. V is reduced by 2 bases and J by 8 bases, leaving a spacing of 15 bases between them. TCR beta CDR3 regions were sequenced from DNA using the immunoSEQ Assay. From the authors' description of their analysis: To compute T cell density, TCR beta template counts were normalized to usable DNA, which was estimated by amplifying housekeeping genes. Richness was estimated using the preseqR package, with extrapolation to 400,000 templates for PBMC samples and to 120,000 templates for tissue samples. Clonality was defined as one minus Pielou's evenness. Tissue-enriched TCRs were identified by differential abundance testing using productive amino-acid clonotypes, minimum total count 5 and alpha 0.1. The Jaccard Index and the Morisita Overlap Index were used to measure how much the repertoires overlapped between compartments. TCR beta CDR3s were clustered by GLIPH together with public tetramer-defined viral CDR3s, and at least three viral sequences plus V-gene enrichment were required for viral motifs. In TCRdb, the immuneACCESS table is reduced to in-frame sequences with V and J assigned. These tables do not hold every clone; where another copy was compared, an unresolved V gene accounts for under half, and the others remain unexplained. Clone size and V and J calls were adopted from that table, with D and trimming inferred from the DNA. The sample table records 35,000 to 50,000 clones; approximately 83% of these occur just once. The ten largest make up about 6% of the sample.

Recombination linked TRBV4-1 to TRBJ1-2; matching of 6 bases hints at TRBD1 as the D gene. The material sequenced was peripheral blood, taken before any cancer treatment. The sequence came from a man aged 35 to 69 with stage I lung adenocarcinoma. The DNA reads TGCGCCAGCAGCCAAAATACACAGGGAGGGGGCTACACCTTC. This codes for CASSQNTQGGGYTF.